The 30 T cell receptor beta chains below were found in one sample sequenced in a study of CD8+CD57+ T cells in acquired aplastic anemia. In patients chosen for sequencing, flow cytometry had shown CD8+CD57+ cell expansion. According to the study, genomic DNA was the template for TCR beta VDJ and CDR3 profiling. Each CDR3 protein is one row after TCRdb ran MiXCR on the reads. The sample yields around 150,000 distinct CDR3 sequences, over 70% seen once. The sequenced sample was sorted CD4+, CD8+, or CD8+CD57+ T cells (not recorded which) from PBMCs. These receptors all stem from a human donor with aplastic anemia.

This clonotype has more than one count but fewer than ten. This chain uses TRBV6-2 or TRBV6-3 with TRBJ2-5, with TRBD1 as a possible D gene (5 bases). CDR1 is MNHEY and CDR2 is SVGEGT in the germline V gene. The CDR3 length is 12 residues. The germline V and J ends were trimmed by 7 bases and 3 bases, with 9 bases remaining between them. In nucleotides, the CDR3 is TGTGCCAGCAACTCAGGGAAAGAGACCCAGTACTTC. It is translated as CASNSGKETQYF.

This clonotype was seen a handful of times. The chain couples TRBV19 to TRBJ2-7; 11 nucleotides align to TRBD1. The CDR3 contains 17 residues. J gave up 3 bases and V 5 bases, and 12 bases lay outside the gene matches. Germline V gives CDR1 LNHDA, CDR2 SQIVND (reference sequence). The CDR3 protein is CASSSPRRTGGNYEQYF. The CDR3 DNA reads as TGTGCCAGTAGTTCCCCCCGAAGGACAGGGGGCAACTACGAGCAGTACTTC.

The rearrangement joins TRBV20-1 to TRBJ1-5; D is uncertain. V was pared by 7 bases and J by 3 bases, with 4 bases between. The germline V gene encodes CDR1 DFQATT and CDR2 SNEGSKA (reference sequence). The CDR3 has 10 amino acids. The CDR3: CSVNNQPQHF. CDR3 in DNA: TGCAGTGTAAACAATCAGCCCCAGCATTTT.

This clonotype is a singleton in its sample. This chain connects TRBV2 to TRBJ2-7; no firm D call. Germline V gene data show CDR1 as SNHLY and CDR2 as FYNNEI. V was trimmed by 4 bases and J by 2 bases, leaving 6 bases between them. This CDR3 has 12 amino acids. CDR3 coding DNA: TGTGCCAGCAGTGGGCGGACCTACGAGCAGTACTTC. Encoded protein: CASSGRTYEQYF.

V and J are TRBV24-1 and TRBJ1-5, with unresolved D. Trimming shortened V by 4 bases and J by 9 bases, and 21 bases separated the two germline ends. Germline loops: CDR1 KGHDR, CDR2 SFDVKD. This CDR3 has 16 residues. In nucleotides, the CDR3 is TGTGCCACCAGTGACCATCCAAGCCCCGCGGTATCGCCCCAGCATTTT. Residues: CATSDHPSPAVSPQHF.

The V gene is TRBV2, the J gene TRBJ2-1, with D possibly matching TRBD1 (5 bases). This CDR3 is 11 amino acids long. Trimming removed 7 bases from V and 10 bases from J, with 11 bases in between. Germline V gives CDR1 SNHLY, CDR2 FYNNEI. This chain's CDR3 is CASTQGEEQFF. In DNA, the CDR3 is TGTGCCAGCACCCAAGGGGAAGAGCAGTTCTTC. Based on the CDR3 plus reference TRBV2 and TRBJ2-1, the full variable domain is EPEVTQTPSHQVTQMGQEVILRCVPISNHLYFYWYRQILGQKVEFLVSFYNNEISEKSEIFDDQFSVERPDGSNFTLKIRSTKLEDSAMYFCASTQGEEQFFGPGTRLTVL.

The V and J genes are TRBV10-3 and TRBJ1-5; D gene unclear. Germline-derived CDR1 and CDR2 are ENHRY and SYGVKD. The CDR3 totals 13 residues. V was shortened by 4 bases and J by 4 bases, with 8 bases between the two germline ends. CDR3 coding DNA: TGTGCCATCAGTGTGGGAGCGAATCAGCCCCAGCATTTT. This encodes CAISVGANQPQHF.

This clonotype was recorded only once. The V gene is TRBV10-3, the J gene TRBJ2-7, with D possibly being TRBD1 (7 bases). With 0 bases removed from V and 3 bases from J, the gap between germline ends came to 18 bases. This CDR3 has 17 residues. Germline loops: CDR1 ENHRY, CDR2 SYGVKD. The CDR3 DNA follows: TGTGCCATCAGTGAGTCCGGGACAGATTGGGAGGACTACGAGCAGTACTTC. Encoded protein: CAISESGTDWEDYEQYF.

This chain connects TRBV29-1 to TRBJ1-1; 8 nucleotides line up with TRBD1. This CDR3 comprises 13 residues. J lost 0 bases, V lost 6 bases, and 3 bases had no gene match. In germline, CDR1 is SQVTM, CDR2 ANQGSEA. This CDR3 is CSVARGLNTEAFF. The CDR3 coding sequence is TGCAGCGTCGCCAGGGGGCTGAACACTGAAGCTTTCTTT. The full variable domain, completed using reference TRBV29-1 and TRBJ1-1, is SAVISQKPSRDICQRGTSLTIQCQVDSQVTMMFWYRQQPGQSLTLIATANQGSEATYESGFVIDKFPISRPNLTFSTLTVSNMSPEDSSIYLCSVARGLNTEAFFGQGTRLTVV.

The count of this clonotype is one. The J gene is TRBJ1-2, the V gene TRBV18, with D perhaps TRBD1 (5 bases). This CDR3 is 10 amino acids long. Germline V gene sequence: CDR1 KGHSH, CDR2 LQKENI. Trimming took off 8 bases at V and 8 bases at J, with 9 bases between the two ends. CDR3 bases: TGTGCCAGCCAGGGCAAGGGCTACACCTTC. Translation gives CASQGKGYTF.

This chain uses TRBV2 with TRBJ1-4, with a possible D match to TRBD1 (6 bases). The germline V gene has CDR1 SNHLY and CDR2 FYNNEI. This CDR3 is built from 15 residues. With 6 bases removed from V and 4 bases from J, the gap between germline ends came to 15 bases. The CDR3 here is CASRDRGLGNEKLFF. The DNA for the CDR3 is TGTGCCAGCAGGGACCGGGGGCTTGGTAATGAAAAACTGTTTTTT.

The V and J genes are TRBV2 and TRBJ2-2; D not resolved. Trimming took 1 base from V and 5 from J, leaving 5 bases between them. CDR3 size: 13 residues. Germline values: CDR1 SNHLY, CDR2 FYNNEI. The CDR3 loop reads CASSEVGTGELFF. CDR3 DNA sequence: TGTGCCAGCAGTGAAGTAGGAACCGGGGAGCTGTTTTTT.

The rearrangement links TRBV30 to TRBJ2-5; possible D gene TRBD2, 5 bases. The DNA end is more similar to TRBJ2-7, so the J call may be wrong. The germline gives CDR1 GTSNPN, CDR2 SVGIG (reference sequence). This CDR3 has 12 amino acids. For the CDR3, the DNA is TGTGCCACTCGGCGGGCTGTGGACGAGCAGTACTTC. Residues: CATRRAVDEQYF.

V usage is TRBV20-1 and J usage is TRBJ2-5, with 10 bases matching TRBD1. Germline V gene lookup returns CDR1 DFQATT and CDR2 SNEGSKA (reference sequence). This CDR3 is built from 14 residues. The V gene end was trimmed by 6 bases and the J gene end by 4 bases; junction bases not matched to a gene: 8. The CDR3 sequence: CSARDRGQGETQYF. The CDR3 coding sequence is TGCAGTGCGCGGGACAGGGGACAGGGAGAGACCCAGTACTTC.

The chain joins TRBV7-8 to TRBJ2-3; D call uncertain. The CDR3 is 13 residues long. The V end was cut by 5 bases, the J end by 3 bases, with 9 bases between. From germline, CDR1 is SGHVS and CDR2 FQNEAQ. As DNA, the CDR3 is TGTGCCAGCAGCGAAGGTCTGACAGATACGCAGTATTTT. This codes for CASSEGLTDTQYF.

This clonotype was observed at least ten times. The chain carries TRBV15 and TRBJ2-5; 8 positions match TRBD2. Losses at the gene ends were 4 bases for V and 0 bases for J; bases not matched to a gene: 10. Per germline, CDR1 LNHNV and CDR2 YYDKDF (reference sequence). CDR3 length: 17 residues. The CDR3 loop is CATSKEAGGGDQETQYF. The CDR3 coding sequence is TGTGCCACCAGCAAAGAGGCCGGGGGGGGGGACCAAGAGACCCAGTACTTC.

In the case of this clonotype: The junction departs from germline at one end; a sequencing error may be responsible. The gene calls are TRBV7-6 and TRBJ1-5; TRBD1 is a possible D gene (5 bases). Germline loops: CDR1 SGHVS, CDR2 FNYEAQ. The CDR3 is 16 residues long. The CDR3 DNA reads TGTGCCAGCAGCTTAATAGCGGGGCACGACAATGAGCCCCAGCATTTT. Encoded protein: CASSLIAGHDNEPQHF.

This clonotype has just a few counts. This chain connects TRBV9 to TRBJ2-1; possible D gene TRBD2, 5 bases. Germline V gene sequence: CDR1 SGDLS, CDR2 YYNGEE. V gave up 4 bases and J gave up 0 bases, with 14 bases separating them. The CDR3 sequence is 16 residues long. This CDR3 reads CASSQSGRSSYNEQFF. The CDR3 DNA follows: TGTGCCAGCAGCCAAAGCGGCAGGAGCTCCTACAATGAGCAGTTCTTC. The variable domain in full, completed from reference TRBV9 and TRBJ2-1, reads DSGVTQTPKHLITATGQRVTLRCSPRSGDLSVYWYQQSLDQGLQFLIQYYNGEERAKGNILERFSAQQFPDLHSELNLSSLELGDSALYFCASSQSGRSSYNEQFFGPGTRLTVL.

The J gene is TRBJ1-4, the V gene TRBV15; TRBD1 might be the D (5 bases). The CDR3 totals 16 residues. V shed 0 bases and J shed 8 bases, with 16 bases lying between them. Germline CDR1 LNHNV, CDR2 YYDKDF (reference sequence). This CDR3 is CATSREGEVWSEKLFF. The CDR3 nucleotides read TGTGCCACCAGCAGAGAGGGGGAGGTTTGGAGCGAAAAACTGTTTTTT.

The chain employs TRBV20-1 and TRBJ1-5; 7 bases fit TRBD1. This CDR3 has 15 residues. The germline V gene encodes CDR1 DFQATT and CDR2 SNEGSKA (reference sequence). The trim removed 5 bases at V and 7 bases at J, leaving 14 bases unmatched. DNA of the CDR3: TGCAGTGCTTCCCGGGACAGCTTTTCGGGACAGCCCCAGCATTTT. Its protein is CSASRDSFSGQPQHF.

CDR3 bases: TGCAGTGCTCTCACTGTTGACAGCTCCTACGAGCAGTACTTC. It codes for CSALTVDSSYEQYF. This rearrangement joins TRBV20-1 to TRBJ2-7; TRBD1 might be the D (5 bases). CDR3 size: 14 residues. With 5 bases removed from V and 0 bases from J, the gap between germline ends came to 14 bases. Germline lookup yields CDR1 DFQATT and CDR2 SNEGSKA (reference sequence).

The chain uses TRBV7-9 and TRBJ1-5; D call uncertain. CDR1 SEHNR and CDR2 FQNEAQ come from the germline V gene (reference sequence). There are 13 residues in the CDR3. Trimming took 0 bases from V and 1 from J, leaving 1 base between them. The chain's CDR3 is CASSLASNQPQHF. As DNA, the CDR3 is TGTGCCAGCAGCTTAGCCAGCAATCAGCCCCAGCATTTT.

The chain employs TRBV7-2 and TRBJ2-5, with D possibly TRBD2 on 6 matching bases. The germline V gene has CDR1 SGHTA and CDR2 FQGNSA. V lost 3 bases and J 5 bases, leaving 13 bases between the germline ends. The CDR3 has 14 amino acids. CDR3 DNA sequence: TGTGCCAGCAGCTTTTCGGCTAGCGAGGAGACCCAGTACTTC. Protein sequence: CASSFSASEETQYF.

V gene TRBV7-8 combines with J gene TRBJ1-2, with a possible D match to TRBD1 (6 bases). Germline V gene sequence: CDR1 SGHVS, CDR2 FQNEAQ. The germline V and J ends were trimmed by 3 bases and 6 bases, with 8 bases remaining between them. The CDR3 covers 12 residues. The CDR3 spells CASSFNRDGYTF. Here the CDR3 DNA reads TGTGCCAGCAGCTTCAACAGGGATGGCTACACCTTC.

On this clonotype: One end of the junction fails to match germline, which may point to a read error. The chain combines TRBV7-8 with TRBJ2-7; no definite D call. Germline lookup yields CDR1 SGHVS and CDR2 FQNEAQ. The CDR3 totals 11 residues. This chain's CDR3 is CVSSQGYEQYF. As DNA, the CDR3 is TGTGTCAGCAGCCAAGGATACGAGCAGTACTTC.

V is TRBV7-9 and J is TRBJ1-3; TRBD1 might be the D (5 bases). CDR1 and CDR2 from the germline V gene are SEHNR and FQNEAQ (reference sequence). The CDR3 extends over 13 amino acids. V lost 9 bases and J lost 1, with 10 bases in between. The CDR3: CASMGGSGNTIYF. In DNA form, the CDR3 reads TGTGCCAGTATGGGGGGGTCTGGAAACACCATATATTTT.

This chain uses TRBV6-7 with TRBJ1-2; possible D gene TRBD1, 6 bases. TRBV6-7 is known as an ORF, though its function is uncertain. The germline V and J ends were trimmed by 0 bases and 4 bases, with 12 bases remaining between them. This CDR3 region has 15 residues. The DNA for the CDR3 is TGTGCCAGCAGTTACTCTTCAGGGGTGGCCTATGGCTACACCTTC. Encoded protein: CASSYSSGVAYGYTF.

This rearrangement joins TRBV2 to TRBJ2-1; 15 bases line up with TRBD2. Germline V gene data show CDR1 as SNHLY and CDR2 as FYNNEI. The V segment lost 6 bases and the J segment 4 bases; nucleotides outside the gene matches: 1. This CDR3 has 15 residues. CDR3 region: CASRGLAGGYNEQFF. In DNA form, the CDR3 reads TGTGCCAGCAGGGGACTAGCGGGAGGATACAATGAGCAGTTCTTC.

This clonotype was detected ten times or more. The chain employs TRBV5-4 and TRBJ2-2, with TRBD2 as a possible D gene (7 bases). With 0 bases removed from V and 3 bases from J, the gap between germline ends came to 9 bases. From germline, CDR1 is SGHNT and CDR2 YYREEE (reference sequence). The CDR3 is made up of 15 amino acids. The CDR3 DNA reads TGTGCCAGCAGCTTGGAGGGGGGGTACACCGGGGAGCTGTTTTTT. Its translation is CASSLEGGYTGELFF.

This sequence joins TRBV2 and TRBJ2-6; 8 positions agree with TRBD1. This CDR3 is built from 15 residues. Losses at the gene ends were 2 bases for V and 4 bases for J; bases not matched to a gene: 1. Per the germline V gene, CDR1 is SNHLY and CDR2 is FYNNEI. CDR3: CASSEQGAGANVLTF. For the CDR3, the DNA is TGTGCCAGCAGTGAACAGGGGGCCGGGGCCAACGTCCTGACTTTC.